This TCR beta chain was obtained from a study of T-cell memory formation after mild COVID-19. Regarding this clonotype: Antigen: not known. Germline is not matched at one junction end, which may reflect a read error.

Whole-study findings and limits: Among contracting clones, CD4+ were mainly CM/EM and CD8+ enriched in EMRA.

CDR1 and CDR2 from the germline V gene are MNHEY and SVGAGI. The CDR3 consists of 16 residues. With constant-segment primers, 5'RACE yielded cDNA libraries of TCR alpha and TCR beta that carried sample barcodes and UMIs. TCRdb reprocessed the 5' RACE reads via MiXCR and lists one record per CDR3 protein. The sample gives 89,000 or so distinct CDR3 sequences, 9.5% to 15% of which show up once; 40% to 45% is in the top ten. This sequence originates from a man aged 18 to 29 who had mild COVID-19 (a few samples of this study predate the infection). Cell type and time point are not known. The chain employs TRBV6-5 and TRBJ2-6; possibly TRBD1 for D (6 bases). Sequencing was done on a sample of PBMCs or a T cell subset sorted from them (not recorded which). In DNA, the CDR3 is TGTGCCAGCAGTTATGGGGGCAGGGTCGGGGACAACGTCCTGACTTTC. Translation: CASSYGGRVGDNVLTF.